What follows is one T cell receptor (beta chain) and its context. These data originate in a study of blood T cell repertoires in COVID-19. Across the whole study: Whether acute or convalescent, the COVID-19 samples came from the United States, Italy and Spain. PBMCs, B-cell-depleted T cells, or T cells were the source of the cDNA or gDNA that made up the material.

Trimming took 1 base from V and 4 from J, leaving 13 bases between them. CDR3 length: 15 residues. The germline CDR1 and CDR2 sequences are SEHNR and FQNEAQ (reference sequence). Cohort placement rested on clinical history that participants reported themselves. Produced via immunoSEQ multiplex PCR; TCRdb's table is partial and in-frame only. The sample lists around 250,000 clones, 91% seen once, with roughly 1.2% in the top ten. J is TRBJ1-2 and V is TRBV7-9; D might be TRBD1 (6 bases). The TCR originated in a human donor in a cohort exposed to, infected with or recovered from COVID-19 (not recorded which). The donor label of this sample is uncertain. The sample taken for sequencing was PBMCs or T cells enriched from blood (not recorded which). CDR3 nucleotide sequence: TGTGCCAGCAGCTTAGGACGGACAGACTCCTATGGCTACACCTTC. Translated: CASSLGRTDSYGYTF.